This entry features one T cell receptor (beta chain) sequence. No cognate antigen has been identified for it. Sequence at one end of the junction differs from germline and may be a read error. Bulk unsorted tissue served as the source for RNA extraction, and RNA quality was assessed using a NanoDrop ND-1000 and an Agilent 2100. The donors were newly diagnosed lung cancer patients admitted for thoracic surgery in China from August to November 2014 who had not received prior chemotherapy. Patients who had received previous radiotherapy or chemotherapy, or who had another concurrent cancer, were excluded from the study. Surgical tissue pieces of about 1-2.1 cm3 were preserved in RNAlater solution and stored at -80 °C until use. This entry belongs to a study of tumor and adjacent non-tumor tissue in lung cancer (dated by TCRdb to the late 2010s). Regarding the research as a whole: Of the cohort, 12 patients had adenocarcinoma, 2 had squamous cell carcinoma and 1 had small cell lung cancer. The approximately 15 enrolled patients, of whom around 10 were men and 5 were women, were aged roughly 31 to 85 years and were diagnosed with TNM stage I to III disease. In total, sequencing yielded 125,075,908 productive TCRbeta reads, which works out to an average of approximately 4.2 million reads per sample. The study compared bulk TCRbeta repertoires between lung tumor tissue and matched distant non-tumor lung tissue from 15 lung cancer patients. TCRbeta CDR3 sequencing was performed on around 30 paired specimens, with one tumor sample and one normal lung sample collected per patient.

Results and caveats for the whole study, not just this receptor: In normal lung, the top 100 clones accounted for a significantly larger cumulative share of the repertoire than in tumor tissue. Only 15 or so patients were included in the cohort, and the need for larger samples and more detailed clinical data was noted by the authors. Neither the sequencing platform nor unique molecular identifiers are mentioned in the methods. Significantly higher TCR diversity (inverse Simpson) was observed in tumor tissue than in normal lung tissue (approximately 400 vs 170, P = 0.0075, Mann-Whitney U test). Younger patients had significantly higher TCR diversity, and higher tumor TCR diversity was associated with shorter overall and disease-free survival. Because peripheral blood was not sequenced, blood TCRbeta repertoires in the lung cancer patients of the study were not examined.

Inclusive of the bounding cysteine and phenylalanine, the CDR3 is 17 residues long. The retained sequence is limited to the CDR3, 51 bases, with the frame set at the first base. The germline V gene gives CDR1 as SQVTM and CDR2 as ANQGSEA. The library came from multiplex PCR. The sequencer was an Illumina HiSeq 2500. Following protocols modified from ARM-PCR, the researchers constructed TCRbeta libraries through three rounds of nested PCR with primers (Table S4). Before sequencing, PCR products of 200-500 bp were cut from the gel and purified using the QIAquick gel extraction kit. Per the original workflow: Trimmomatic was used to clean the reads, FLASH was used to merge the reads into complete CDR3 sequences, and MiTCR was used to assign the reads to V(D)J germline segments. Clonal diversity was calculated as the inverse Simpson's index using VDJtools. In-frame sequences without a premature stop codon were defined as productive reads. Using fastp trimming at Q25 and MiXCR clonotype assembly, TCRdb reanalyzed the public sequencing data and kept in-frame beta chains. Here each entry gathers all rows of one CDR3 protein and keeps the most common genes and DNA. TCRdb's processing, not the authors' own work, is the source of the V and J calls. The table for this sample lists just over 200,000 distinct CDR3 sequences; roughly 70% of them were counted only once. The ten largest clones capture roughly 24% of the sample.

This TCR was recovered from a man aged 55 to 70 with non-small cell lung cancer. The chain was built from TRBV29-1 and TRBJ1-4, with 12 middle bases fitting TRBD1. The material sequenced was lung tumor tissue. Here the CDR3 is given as CSLDPGTGGLVGEKLFF. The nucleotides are TGCAGCCTTGACCCCGGGACAGGGGGCCTCGTTGGGGAAAAACTGTTTTTT. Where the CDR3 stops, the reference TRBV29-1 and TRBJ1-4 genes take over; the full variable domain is SAVISQKPSRDICQRGTSLTIQCQVDSQVTMMFWYRQQPGQSLTLIATANQGSEATYESGFVIDKFPISRPNLTFSTLTVSNMSPEDSSIYLCSLDPGTGGLVGEKLFFGSGTQLSVL.